This TCR beta chain emerged from a study of CD4 T cells in relation to SARS-CoV-2 and coronaviruses. Study-level background: Shared crossreactive spike epitopes were mapped to their HLA restriction.

Trimming left V 0 bases short and J 2 bases short, with 12 bases between. Germline assignment: CDR1 SGHNT and CDR2 YYREEE (reference sequence). The CDR3 contains 15 residues. Unexposed donor CD4+ T cells date from 2011-2018, before the COVID-19 pandemic. Deep TCR-beta sequencing used DNA from uncultured naive and memory CD4+ T cells. Assay used: immunoSEQ multiplex PCR; TCRdb lists only in-frame clones, some missing. The data hold 50,000 to 70,000 clones, with about 90% observed a single time. The sample was memory CD4+ T cells from PBMCs. This chain links TRBV5-4 with TRBJ2-7; the D gene is possibly TRBD1 (5 bases). The sequence came from a human donor in good health. CDR3: CASSLEGHSTYEQYF. The CDR3 DNA sequence: TGTGCCAGCAGCTTGGAGGGGCACTCCACCTACGAGCAGTACTTC.